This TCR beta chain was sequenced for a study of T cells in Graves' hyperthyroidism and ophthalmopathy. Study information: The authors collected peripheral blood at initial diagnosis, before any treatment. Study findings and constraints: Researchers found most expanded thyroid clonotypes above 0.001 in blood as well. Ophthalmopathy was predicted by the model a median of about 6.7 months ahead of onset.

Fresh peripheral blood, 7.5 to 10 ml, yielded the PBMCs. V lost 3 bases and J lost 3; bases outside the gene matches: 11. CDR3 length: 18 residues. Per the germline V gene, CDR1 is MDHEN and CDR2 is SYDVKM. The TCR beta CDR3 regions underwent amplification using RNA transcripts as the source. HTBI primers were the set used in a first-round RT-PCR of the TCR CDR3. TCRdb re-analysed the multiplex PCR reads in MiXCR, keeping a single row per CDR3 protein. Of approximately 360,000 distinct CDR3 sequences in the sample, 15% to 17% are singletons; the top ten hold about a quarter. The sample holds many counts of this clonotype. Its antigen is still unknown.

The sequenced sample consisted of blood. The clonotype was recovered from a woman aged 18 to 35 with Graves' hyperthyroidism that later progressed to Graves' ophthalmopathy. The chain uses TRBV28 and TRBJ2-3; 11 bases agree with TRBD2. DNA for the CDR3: TGTGCCAGCAGTTTTCCCCTTCAGACTAGCGGGATAACAGATACGCAGTATTTT. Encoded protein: CASSFPLQTSGITDTQYF.